The subject of this entry is one T cell receptor beta chain. What it recognizes is unknown. The record originates from a study of cytomegalovirus exposure and HLA in healthy donors. On the study more broadly: About 85 million unique TCR sequences came from HLA-typed donors in an early release. The Caucasian-associated ancestry cluster contained about 80% of the roughly 390 genotyped donors. Study results and limitations: An analysis was carried out at a later point. It showed that HLA-associated TCR beta chains were more clonally expanded than equally common non-associated chains.

This PCR relied on a set of 60 Vbeta primers and 13 Jbeta primers. Source study methods: Later, an analysis found around 77 million unique TCR beta chains, and some 10 million of these were shared. TCRdb keeps only in-frame clones here, not all; method: immunoSEQ multiplex PCR. Clone size and the V and J calls come from that table; the DNA yielded D and trimming. The sample has about 190,000 clones, almost 75% seen once. The TCR was taken from a woman aged 25 to 39 in good health and CMV-seropositive. Input material: PBMCs.

Here the CDR3 reads CASSGGGVHTEAFF. In nucleotides, the CDR3 is TGTGCCAGCAGTGGGGGAGGGGTGCACACTGAAGCTTTCTTT. This chain connects TRBV28 to TRBJ1-1; the D gene is possibly TRBD1 (5 bases). Looked up from germline, CDR1 is MDHEN and CDR2 is SYDVKM. The CDR3 length is 14 residues. Trimming removed 5 bases from V and 3 bases from J, with 13 bases in between.